The rows below give T cell receptor beta chains drawn from one sample of a study of blood T cell repertoires in COVID-19. Sequencing was performed with immunoSEQ multiplex PCR; in TCRdb, only in-frame clones are kept and a portion is missing. The data hold 250,000 or so clones, with over 65% observed a single time. What was sequenced was peripheral blood. Source of these receptors: a woman aged 80 or over with acute or convalescent COVID-19. Both conserved end residues are part of each CDR3. A D gene is named only where the DNA matches it firmly. Clone sizes are given selectively: once, few, many, or a class where the clone is expanded.

D: TRBD2; length: 14; J: TRBJ2-1; size: NA; V: TRBV5-1; DNA: TGCGCCAGCAGCTCGGAGACTAGCGGGAAAAAAAAGTTCTTC; CDR3: CASSSETSGKKKFF
D: TRBD2; length: 15; J: TRBJ2-7; size: NA; V: TRBV19; DNA: TGTGCCAGTTCTTCCGGGGCTAGCGGGAGTTACGAGCAGTACTTC; CDR3: CASSSGASGSYEQYF
D: NA; length: 16; J: TRBJ2-7; size: NA; V: TRBV12-5; DNA: TGTGCTAGTGGTTTTGAACCCACAGGGACCGGATACGAGCAGTACTTC; CDR3: CASGFEPTGTGYEQYF
D: NA; length: 13; J: TRBJ1-1; size: NA; V: TRBV6-6; DNA: TGTGCCAGCAGTTATGAGTTGAACACTGAAGCTTTCTTT; CDR3: CASSYELNTEAFF
D: TRBD1; length: 15; J: TRBJ2-7; size: NA; V: TRBV11-2; DNA: TGTGCCAGCAGCTTAGATGGGACAGGGTGGTACGAGCAGTACTTC; CDR3: CASSLDGTGWYEQYF
D: TRBD1; length: 13; J: TRBJ2-7; size: NA; V: TRBV27; DNA: TGTGCCACCCGTCCGCTGACAGGGCACGAGCAGTACTTC; CDR3: CATRPLTGHEQYF
D: NA; length: 16; J: TRBJ2-2; size: NA; V: TRBV7-5; DNA: TGTGTCAGAAGCTTCTGGACTAGCGGGAACACCGGGGAGCTGTTTTTT; CDR3: CVRSFWTSGNTGELFF
D: NA; length: 15; J: TRBJ2-1; size: NA; V: TRBV6-6; DNA: TGTGCCAGCAGCCCCAGGTTGGCTGACTACAATGAGCAGTTCTTC; CDR3: CASSPRLADYNEQFF
D: TRBD2; length: 16; J: TRBJ2-2; size: few; V: TRBV3-1/TRBV3-2; DNA: TGTGCCAGCATCCCATCAGCGGGACGTAACACCGGGGAGCTGTTTTTT; CDR3: CASIPSAGRNTGELFF
D: TRBD1; length: 14; J: TRBJ1-4; size: NA; V: TRBV5-1; DNA: TGCGCCAGCAGGTTCGGGACAGGGCTTGAAAAACTGTTTTTT; CDR3: CASRFGTGLEKLFF
D: TRBD2; length: 15; J: TRBJ2-1; size: NA; V: TRBV7-9; DNA: TGTGCCAGCAGCCCCCGGACTAGCGGGAGCGGTGAGCAGTTCTTC; CDR3: CASSPRTSGSGEQFF
D: TRBD1; length: 17; J: TRBJ1-4; size: NA; V: TRBV20-1; DNA: TGCAGTGCTAGTGGGACAGGGGGCGCGTTCTCTAATGAAAAACTGTTTTTT; CDR3: CSASGTGGAFSNEKLFF
D: TRBD1; length: 14; J: TRBJ1-2; size: few; V: TRBV10-3; DNA: TGTGCCATCAGCCTGACAGGGGGAAACTATGGCTACACCTTC; CDR3: CAISLTGGNYGYTF
D: TRBD1; length: 13; J: TRBJ1-1; size: NA; V: TRBV10-2; DNA: TGCGCCAGTAGAGAGGGGGCCCCCACTGAAGCTTTCTTT; CDR3: CASREGAPTEAFF
D: NA; length: 13; J: TRBJ1-1; size: NA; V: TRBV10-3; DNA: TGTGCCATCGGGGGCCTTTTGAACACTGAAGCTTTCTTT; CDR3: CAIGGLLNTEAFF
D: TRBD2; length: 14; J: TRBJ2-2; size: NA; V: TRBV6-5; DNA: TGTGCCAGCAACAGCGGGGGGGCTGACGGGGAGCTGTTTTTT; CDR3: CASNSGGADGELFF
D: NA; length: 14; J: TRBJ1-3; size: few; V: TRBV3-1/TRBV3-2; DNA: TGTGCCAGCAGCCTACAAGGGGCTGGAAACACCATATATTTT; CDR3: CASSLQGAGNTIYF
D: NA; length: 14; J: TRBJ1-2; size: NA; V: TRBV5-6; DNA: TGTGCCAGCAGTTACGATCCTGGGGCTGGGGGCTACACCTTC; CDR3: CASSYDPGAGGYTF
D: NA; length: 17; J: TRBJ1-1; size: NA; V: TRBV7-9; DNA: TGTGCCAGCAGCTTACCTACTACTCACCCGCAGAACACTGAAGCTTTCTTT; CDR3: CASSLPTTHPQNTEAFF
D: TRBD2; length: 15; J: TRBJ2-2; size: NA; V: TRBV5-4; DNA: TGTGCCAGCTCCCGCGGCGGGAGGGCCCCCGGGGAGCTGTTTTTT; CDR3: CASSRGGRAPGELFF
D: NA; length: 13; J: TRBJ2-7; size: NA; V: TRBV27; DNA: TGTGCCAGCAGGAATCATGGCTCCGACGAGCAGTACTTC; CDR3: CASRNHGSDEQYF
D: TRBD2; length: 18; J: TRBJ2-5; size: NA; V: TRBV7-2; DNA: TGTGCCAGCAGCTTAGCACGTATATTACTAGCGGACCAAGAGACCCAGTACTTC; CDR3: CASSLARILLADQETQYF
D: NA; length: 13; J: TRBJ2-2; size: few; V: TRBV29-1; DNA: TGCAGCGCTCGTACAGGGTCGACCGGGGAGCTGTTTTTT; CDR3: CSARTGSTGELFF
D: TRBD1; length: 14; J: TRBJ2-5; size: NA; V: TRBV6-5; DNA: TGTGCCAGCATTCCAGGGGGCTACCAAGAGACCCAGTACTTC; CDR3: CASIPGGYQETQYF
D: TRBD2; length: 16; J: TRBJ2-5; size: NA; V: TRBV9; DNA: TGTGCCAGCAGCGTAGGGAAGCGGGGGGTCCAAGAGACCCAGTACTTC; CDR3: CASSVGKRGVQETQYF
D: TRBD2; length: 16; J: TRBJ2-5; size: NA; V: TRBV11-2; DNA: TGTGCCAGCAGCTCACCTCTTCGCGGGGGGTGGGAGACCCAGTACTTC; CDR3: CASSSPLRGGWETQYF
D: NA; length: 13; J: TRBJ2-1; size: NA; V: TRBV4-3; DNA: TGCGCCAGCAGCCTTATTAGCTTTACCCAGCAGTTCTTC; CDR3: CASSLISFTQQFF
D: NA; length: 16; J: TRBJ2-3; size: NA; V: TRBV4-3; DNA: TGCGCCAGCAGCCAAGATGAGGGACAAGTCACAGATACGCAGTATTTT; CDR3: CASSQDEGQVTDTQYF
D: NA; length: 15; J: TRBJ1-2; size: NA; V: TRBV18; DNA: TGTGCCAGCTCACCGGTCGCAGGGGAGCCCTATGGCTACACCTTC; CDR3: CASSPVAGEPYGYTF
D: NA; length: 10; J: TRBJ2-7; size: once; V: TRBV3-1/TRBV3-2; DNA: TGTGCCAGCAGCCACCCCCAACAGTACTTC; CDR3: CASSHPQQYF
D: TRBD1; length: 14; J: TRBJ1-1; size: few; V: TRBV3-1/TRBV3-2; DNA: TGTGCCAGCAGCCAAGTGGTACAGGGGGGGGAAGCTTTCTTT; CDR3: CASSQVVQGGEAFF
D: TRBD2; length: 15; J: TRBJ2-1; size: NA; V: TRBV6-4; DNA: TGTGCCAGCAGTTCCGGGACTAGCGGGAGTGATGAGCAGTTCTTC; CDR3: CASSSGTSGSDEQFF
D: NA; length: 12; J: TRBJ2-7; size: NA; V: TRBV30; DNA: TGTGCCTGGAGTAAGCGTGCCTACGAGCAGTACTTC; CDR3: CAWSKRAYEQYF
D: NA; length: 16; J: TRBJ2-3; size: few; V: TRBV10-3; DNA: TGTGCCATCAGTGAGTCGACCCACAGGGGCACAGATACGCAGTATTTT; CDR3: CAISESTHRGTDTQYF
D: TRBD1; length: 14; J: TRBJ1-5; size: NA; V: TRBV18; DNA: TGTGCCAGCTCACCCGTTACAGGGGATCAGCCCCAGCATTTT; CDR3: CASSPVTGDQPQHF
D: NA; length: 16; J: TRBJ1-4; size: NA; V: TRBV3-1/TRBV3-2; DNA: TGTGCCAGCAGCCAAGATAGGAGACGATCGGGAGAAAAACTGTTTTTT; CDR3: CASSQDRRRSGEKLFF
D: NA; length: 14; J: TRBJ1-5; size: NA; V: TRBV19; DNA: TGTGCCAGTAGTATAGGACAGTACAATCAGCCCCAGCATTTT; CDR3: CASSIGQYNQPQHF
D: TRBD2; length: 17; J: TRBJ2-3; size: NA; V: TRBV11-2; DNA: TGTGCCAGCAGCTCCCCGCGGGGTAGTGGACTAGCTGATACGCAGTATTTT; CDR3: CASSSPRGSGLADTQYF
D: TRBD2; length: 15; J: TRBJ2-2; size: NA; V: TRBV4-3; DNA: TGCGCCAGCAGCCAACACGGGGGGACTACCGGGGAGCTGTTTTTT; CDR3: CASSQHGGTTGELFF
D: TRBD2; length: 14; J: TRBJ2-7; size: NA; V: TRBV20-1; DNA: TGCAGTGCTAGTTTCGGGGGGGCCCCCCACGAGCAGTACTTC; CDR3: CSASFGGAPHEQYF
D: NA; length: 13; J: TRBJ1-4; size: NA; V: TRBV30; DNA: TGTGCCTGGAGCCGGGTACGAGGAGAAAAACTGTTTTTT; CDR3: CAWSRVRGEKLFF
D: TRBD2; length: 14; J: TRBJ2-1; size: many; V: TRBV27; DNA: TGTGCCAGCAGTCCTCGGACTAGCGGCAATGAGCAGTTCTTC; CDR3: CASSPRTSGNEQFF
D: NA; length: 14; J: TRBJ1-5; size: NA; V: TRBV5-1; DNA: TGCGCCAGCAGCCTAGACAGTAGCAATCAGCCCCAGCATTTT; CDR3: CASSLDSSNQPQHF
D: NA; length: 16; J: TRBJ1-1; size: NA; V: TRBV5-4; DNA: TGTGCCAGCAGCTCCCCGCTGAATATGCTAAACACTGAAGCTTTCTTT; CDR3: CASSSPLNMLNTEAFF
D: NA; length: 14; J: TRBJ1-4; size: NA; V: TRBV7-2; DNA: TGTGCCAGCTCTAAACCGGGGTTCAATGAAAAACTGTTTTTT; CDR3: CASSKPGFNEKLFF
D: TRBD2; length: 15; J: TRBJ2-7; size: once; V: TRBV5-1; DNA: TGCGCCAGCAGCTTGAACCTAGCGGGGCCCTACGAGCAGTACTTC; CDR3: CASSLNLAGPYEQYF
D: TRBD2; length: 15; J: TRBJ2-7; size: NA; V: TRBV10-1; DNA: TGCGCCAGCAGTGAAGGAGCGGGAGCCCCCTACGAGCAGTACTTC; CDR3: CASSEGAGAPYEQYF
D: NA; length: 11; J: TRBJ1-3; size: NA; V: TRBV9; DNA: TGTGCCAGCGCCGGGGGAAACACCATATATTTT; CDR3: CASAGGNTIYF
D: NA; length: 14; J: TRBJ2-2; size: NA; V: TRBV3-1/TRBV3-2; DNA: TGTGCCAGCATGCTGAGGGGGAGCACCGGGGAGCTGTTTTTT; CDR3: CASMLRGSTGELFF
D: NA; length: 12; J: TRBJ2-6; size: NA; V: TRBV11-2; DNA: TGTGCCACCGGTACCGGGGCCAACGTCCTGACTTTC; CDR3: CATGTGANVLTF
D: NA; length: 12; J: TRBJ2-1; size: NA; V: TRBV7-8; DNA: TGTGCCAGCAGCCCCACGGGAAATGAGCAGTTCTTC; CDR3: CASSPTGNEQFF
D: NA; length: 16; J: TRBJ2-2; size: NA; V: TRBV7-9; DNA: TGTGCCAGCAGCCCCCCGGGAAATAGAAACACCGGGGAGCTGTTTTTT; CDR3: CASSPPGNRNTGELFF
D: TRBD1; length: 17; J: TRBJ1-4; size: NA; V: TRBV25-1; DNA: TGTGCCAGCAGTGAATCGGGAACAGGGGTTGATGGTGAAAAACTGTTTTTT; CDR3: CASSESGTGVDGEKLFF
D: NA; length: 12; J: TRBJ1-4; size: NA; V: TRBV18; DNA: TGTGCCAGCTCGTCCAGGGGTGAAAAACTGTTTTTT; CDR3: CASSSRGEKLFF
D: NA; length: 12; J: TRBJ1-2; size: NA; V: TRBV7-2; DNA: TGTGCCAGCAGCGTCACAGATTATGGCTACACCTTC; CDR3: CASSVTDYGYTF